The TCR beta chain under discussion was sequenced for a study of blood T cell repertoires in COVID-19 (dated by TCRdb to about 2020). Background on the whole study: Collaborator samples came from the United States, Italy and Spain and covered acute and convalescent phases of COVID-19. Where HLA class I and class II types were available, the types were taken from metadata supplied by the sample provider, not from assay-based typing. The material from the prospective study consisted of cDNA or gDNA derived from T cells, B-cell-depleted T cells, or PBMCs. The samples were drawn from the first 160 participants of the ongoing ImmuneRACE study and from some 1,300 subjects provided by 6 global collaborators. The repertoires were made available in a free public database intended to serve as a resource for research on the immune response to SARS-CoV-2. The sample metadata nearly always contained a de-identified subject ID, COVID-19 status, age in years and sex. The dataset comprised deeply sampled blood TCRbeta repertoires from subjects exposed to, actively infected with, or recovered from COVID-19. Study-wide conclusions, independent of this receptor: How much clinical and demographic metadata was included differed by source and by participant, and the metadata was provided uncurated.

As to this clone: What antigen it recognizes has not been identified. No much larger clone exists at a distance of one base, and base qualities are not known.

V loses 7 bases of germline sequence and J loses 1 base, and the interval between the two ends is 7 bases. From the germline V gene, CDR1 is SGHVS and CDR2 is FQNEAQ. CDR3 length: 12 amino acids, cysteine to phenylalanine. The CDR3 DNA has 36 bases and is translated from base 1. In the prospective study, participants were roughly 18 to 100 years old, resided in 25 or so geographic areas of the United States, and were enrolled through a virtual design. In the prospective study, participants were assigned to cohorts based on the clinical history participants reported in a screening survey and a study questionnaire. Recovered participants in ImmuneRACE Cohort 3 were defined by two consecutive negative NP/OP PCR tests, clearance by a healthcare professional, or resolution of symptoms. Each participant in the prospective study had whole blood, serum and a nasopharyngeal or oropharyngeal swab collected by mobile phlebotomists. Prospective study participants could optionally give additional blood draws and questionnaires over an approximately two-month period. Blood samples from the prospective study were shipped frozen or at room temperature prior to DNA extraction.

The immunoSEQ Assay, a bias-controlled multiplex PCR, was used to amplify TCRbeta CDR3 regions from genomic DNA. As for the authors' bioinformatics: The number of nucleated cells in each sample was estimated by amplification of reference gene primers within the assay. To quantify the absolute abundance of each unique TCRbeta CDR3 rearrangement, sequence reads were collapsed and filtered. Productive Simpson clonality was computed per sample as the square root of Simpson's diversity index over productive rearrangements. Drawn from immuneACCESS, this table holds only the in-frame rearrangements with V and J called that TCRdb kept. Clones are partly lost; checked studies trace under half to an unresolved V gene and leave the rest unexplained. The V and J calls and the clone size are those of that table, but D and trimming were determined from the DNA. Recorded for this sample are 200,000 to 250,000 clones; approximately 85% of them occurred a single time. 2% to 2.5% of the sample is held by the ten biggest clonotypes.

The chain links TRBV7-8 with TRBJ1-2; tentative D gene TRBD1, with 5 bases matching. Sequenced: PBMCs or T cells enriched from blood (not recorded which). The TCR was taken from a woman aged 45-59 years who had recovered from COVID-19. The sequenced DNA: TGTGCCAGCAAAGGGGATAACTATGGCTACACCTTC. Translated, this is CASKGDNYGYTF.